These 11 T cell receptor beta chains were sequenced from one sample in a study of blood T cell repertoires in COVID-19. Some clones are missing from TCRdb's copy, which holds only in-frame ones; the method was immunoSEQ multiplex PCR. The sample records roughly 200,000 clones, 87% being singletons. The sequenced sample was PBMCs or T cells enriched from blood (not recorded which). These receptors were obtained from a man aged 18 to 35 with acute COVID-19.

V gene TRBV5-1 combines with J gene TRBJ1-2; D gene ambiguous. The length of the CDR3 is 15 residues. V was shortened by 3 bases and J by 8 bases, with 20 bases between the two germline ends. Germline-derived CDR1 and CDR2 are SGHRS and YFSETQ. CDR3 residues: CASSSNLGPLQGYTF. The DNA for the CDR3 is TGCGCCAGCAGCTCGAACTTGGGCCCTCTCCAGGGCTACACCTTC.

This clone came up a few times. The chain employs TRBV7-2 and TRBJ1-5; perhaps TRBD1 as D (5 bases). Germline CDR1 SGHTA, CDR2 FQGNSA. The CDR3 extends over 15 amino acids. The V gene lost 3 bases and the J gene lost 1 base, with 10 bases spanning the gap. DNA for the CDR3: TGTGCCAGCAGCTTCGATAGGGGCAGCAATCAGCCCCAGCATTTT. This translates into CASSFDRGSNQPQHF.

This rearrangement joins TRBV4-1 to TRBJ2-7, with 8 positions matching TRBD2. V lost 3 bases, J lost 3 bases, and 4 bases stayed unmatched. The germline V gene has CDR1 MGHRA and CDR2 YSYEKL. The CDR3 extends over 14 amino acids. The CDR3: CASSQGLGVYEQYF. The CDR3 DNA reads TGCGCCAGCAGCCAGGGACTAGGGGTCTACGAGCAGTACTTC.

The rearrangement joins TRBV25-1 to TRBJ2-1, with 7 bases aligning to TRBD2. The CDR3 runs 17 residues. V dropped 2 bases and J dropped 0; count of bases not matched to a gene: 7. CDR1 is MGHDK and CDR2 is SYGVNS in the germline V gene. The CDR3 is CASSEAPRGSSYNEQFF. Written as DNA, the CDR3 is TGTGCCAGCAGTGAAGCCCCCCGCGGGAGCTCCTACAATGAGCAGTTCTTC.

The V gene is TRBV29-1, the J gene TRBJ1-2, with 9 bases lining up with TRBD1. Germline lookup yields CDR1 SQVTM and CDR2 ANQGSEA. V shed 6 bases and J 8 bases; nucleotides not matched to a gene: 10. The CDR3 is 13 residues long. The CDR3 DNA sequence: TGCAGCGTCCAACGGACAGGGGTGAAGGGCTACACCTTC. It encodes CSVQRTGVKGYTF. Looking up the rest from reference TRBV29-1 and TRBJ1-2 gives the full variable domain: SAVISQKPSRDICQRGTSLTIQCQVDSQVTMMFWYRQQPGQSLTLIATANQGSEATYESGFVIDKFPISRPNLTFSTLTVSNMSPEDSSIYLCSVQRTGVKGYTFGSGTRLTVV.

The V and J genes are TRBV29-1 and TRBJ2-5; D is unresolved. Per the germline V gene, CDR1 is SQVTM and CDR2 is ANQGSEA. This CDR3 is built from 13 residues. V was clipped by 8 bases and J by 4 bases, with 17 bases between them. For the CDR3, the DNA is TGCAGCTCCCGCGGAGAGGTCAGAGAGACCCAGTACTTC. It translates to CSSRGEVRETQYF.

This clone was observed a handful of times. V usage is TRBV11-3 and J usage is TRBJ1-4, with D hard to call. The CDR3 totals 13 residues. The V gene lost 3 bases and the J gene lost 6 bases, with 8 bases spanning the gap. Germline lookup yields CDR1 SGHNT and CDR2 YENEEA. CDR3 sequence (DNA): TGTGCCAGCAGCTTCCCCGAGTATGAAAAACTGTTTTTT. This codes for CASSFPEYEKLFF. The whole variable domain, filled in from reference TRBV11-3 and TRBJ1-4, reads EAGVVQSPRYKIIEKKQPVAFWCNPISGHNTLYWYLQNLGQGPELLIRYENEEAVDDSQLPKDRFSAERLKGVDSTLKIQPAELGDSAVYLCASSFPEYEKLFFGSGTQLSVL.

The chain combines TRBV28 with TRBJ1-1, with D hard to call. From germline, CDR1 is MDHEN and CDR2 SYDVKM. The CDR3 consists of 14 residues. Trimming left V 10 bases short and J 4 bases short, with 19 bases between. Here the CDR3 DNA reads TGTGCCATCAAAACCGGGATGGAGGCCACTGAAGCTTTCTTT. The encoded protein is CAIKTGMEATEAFF.

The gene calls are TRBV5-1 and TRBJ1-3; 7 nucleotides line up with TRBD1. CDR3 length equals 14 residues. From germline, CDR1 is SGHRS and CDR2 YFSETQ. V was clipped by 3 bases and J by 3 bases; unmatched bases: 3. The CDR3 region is CASSSQGFGNTIYF. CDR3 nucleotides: TGCGCCAGCAGCTCACAGGGGTTTGGAAACACCATATATTTT.

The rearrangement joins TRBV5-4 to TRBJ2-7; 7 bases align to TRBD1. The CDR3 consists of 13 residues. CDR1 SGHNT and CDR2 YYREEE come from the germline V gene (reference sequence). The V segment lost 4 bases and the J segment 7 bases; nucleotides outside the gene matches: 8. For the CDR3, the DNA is TGTGCCAGCAGCAGCGGACAGGCCTGGGAGCAGTACTTC. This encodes CASSSGQAWEQYF.

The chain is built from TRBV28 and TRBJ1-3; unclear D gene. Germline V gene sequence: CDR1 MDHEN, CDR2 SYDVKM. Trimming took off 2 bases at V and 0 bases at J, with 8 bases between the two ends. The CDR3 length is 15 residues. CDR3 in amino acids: CASSLAPSSGNTIYF. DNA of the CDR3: TGTGCCAGCAGTTTAGCCCCGAGCTCTGGAAACACCATATATTTT.